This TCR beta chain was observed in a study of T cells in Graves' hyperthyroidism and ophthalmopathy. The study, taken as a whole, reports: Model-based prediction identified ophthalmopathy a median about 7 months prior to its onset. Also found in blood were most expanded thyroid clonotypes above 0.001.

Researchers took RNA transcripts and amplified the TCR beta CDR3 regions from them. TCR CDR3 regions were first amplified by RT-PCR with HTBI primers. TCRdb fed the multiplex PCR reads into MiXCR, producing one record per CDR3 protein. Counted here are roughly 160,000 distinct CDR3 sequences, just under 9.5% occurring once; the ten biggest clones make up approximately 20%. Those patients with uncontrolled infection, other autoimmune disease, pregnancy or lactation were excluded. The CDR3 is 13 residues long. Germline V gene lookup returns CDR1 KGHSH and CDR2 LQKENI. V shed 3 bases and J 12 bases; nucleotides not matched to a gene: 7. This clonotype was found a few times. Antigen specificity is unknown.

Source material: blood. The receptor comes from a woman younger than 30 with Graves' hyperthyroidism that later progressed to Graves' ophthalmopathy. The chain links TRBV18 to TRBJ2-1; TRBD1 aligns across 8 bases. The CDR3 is CASSPEDRARQFF. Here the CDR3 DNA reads TGTGCCAGCTCACCCGAGGACAGGGCCAGGCAGTTCTTC.